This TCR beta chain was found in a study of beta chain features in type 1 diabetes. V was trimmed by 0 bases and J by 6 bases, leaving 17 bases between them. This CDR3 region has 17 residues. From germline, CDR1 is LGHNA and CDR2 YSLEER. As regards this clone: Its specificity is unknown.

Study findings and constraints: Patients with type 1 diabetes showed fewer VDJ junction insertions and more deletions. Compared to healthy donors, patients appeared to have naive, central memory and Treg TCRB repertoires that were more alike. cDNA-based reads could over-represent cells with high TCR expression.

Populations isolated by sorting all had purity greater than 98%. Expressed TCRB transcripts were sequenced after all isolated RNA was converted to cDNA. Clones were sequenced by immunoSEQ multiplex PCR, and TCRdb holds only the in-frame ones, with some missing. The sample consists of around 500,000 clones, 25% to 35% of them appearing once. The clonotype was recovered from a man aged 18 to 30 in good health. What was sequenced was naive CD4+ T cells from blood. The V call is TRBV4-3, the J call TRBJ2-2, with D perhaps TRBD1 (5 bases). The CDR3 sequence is CASSQEELQASAGELFF. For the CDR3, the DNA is TGCGCCAGCAGCCAAGAAGAGTTACAGGCCAGCGCCGGGGAGCTGTTTTTT.